The subject of this entry is one T cell receptor (beta chain). Its antigen is still unknown. Assay: immunoSEQ multiplex PCR; the TCRdb copy retains only in-frame clones and omits some. The sample records 45,000 to 70,000 clones, roughly 90% being singletons. The data are from a study of OX40 agonist ivuxolimab in advanced cancers. Whole-study context: There were three patients with partial responses, one having hepatocellular carcinoma and two cutaneous melanoma. Whole-study results and caveats: Clonal expansion in partial responders at 0.1-3.0 mg/kg ranked among the lowest. Clones of CD4+ and CD8+ blood T cells grew by week 6 at doses of 0.1 to 3.0 mg/kg.

Sequencing was performed on CD4+ or CD8+ T cells sorted from blood, taken in a trial of the OX40 agonist ivuxolimab. The source is an adult with an advanced solid tumor such as melanoma, head and neck, liver or kidney cancer.

This CDR3 reads CASSETLVRSEQFF. CDR3 coding DNA: TGTGCCAGTAGCGAGACCCTAGTCCGGAGTGAGCAGTTCTTC. The chain combines TRBV19 with TRBJ2-1; D not certain. CDR1 and CDR2 (germline): LNHDA, SQIVND (reference sequence). The CDR3 consists of 14 residues. Trimming shortened V by 6 bases and J by 9 bases, and 18 bases separated the two germline ends.